Listed here are 19 T cell receptor beta chains from one sample, sequenced in a study of human T cells and chemical hapten exposure. The time point is: patch test 3, about 24 weeks after DPC sensitization. Treatment defined: therapeutic diphenylcyclopropenone sensitization with weekly scalp DPC. MiXCR, run by TCRdb on the RACE reads, gives a single entry per CDR3 protein. The table lists roughly 97,000 distinct CDR3 sequences, 27% of them singletons. Sequences were derived from whole blood, sampled in connection with sensitization to the hapten diphenylcyclopropenone (DPC). The receptors shown here come from a man in his forties with alopecia areata. Some clones in this sample may be carry-over from other donors' samples.

This chain connects TRBV12-3 or TRBV12-4 to TRBJ2-1, with no clear D. This CDR3 is built from 12 residues. The V end lost 5 bases, the J end lost 13 bases, and 15 bases lay between the germline ends. The CDR3 is CASSPGYSLQFF. The CDR3, as DNA: TGTGCCAGCAGTCCTGGGTACAGTCTACAGTTCTTC.

This chain joins TRBV28 and TRBJ2-1, with TRBD2 identical over 10 bases. J gave up 2 bases and V 7 bases, and 11 bases lay outside the gene matches. The CDR3 consists of 17 residues. Germline CDR1 reads MDHEN; CDR2 reads SYDVKM. The CDR3 DNA is TGTGCCAGCACCCTACATGCCCTAGCGGGGGCCTACAATGAGCAGTTCTTC. Encoded protein: CASTLHALAGAYNEQFF.

This clonotype was detected a few times. This chain joins TRBV9 and TRBJ2-5; the D is unclear. Germline V gives CDR1 SGDLS, CDR2 YYNGEE. V lost 5 bases, J lost 2 bases, and 13 bases lay in between. This CDR3 region has 14 residues. The CDR3 loop reads CASSSLMGQETQYF. CDR3 coding DNA: TGTGCCAGCAGTTCCCTCATGGGTCAAGAGACCCAGTACTTC.

This clonotype was seen a handful of times. The chain recombines TRBV5-1 with TRBJ2-5; D call uncertain. Between the trimmed V and J ends, which lost 5 bases and 1 base, there was a span of 15 bases. Germline CDR1 and CDR2: SGHRS and YFSETQ. The CDR3 contains 15 residues. The CDR3 coding sequence is TGCGCCAGCAGTCGCGACGGCGTCCCCCAAGAGACCCAGTACTTC. Its translation is CASSRDGVPQETQYF.

This clonotype was found a few times. This chain joins TRBV27 and TRBJ2-1; TRBD2 aligns across 14 bases. The J segment lost 9 bases and the V segment lost 3 bases, leaving 13 bases of the junction unmatched. The CDR3 has 18 residues. The germline V gene encodes CDR1 MNHEY and CDR2 SMNVEV (reference sequence). The CDR3 region is CASSLAGTSGRDLSEQFF. The CDR3 coding sequence is TGTGCCAGCAGTTTGGCCGGGACTAGCGGGAGAGATTTAAGTGAGCAGTTCTTC.

The chain couples TRBV9 to TRBJ1-5; a possible D gene is TRBD1 (6 bases). V lost 4 bases and J lost 5, with 13 bases in between. Germline CDR1 is SGDLS and CDR2 is YYNGEE. The CDR3 totals 14 residues. This CDR3 is CASSKGGDYQPQHF. The CDR3, as DNA: TGTGCCAGCAGCAAAGGGGGGGATTATCAGCCCCAGCATTTT.

This sequence joins TRBV7-9 and TRBJ2-6; D is unclear. Germline CDR1 and CDR2: SEHNR and FQNEAQ (reference sequence). The CDR3 totals 17 residues. V lost 2 bases and J lost 1, with 12 bases in between. The CDR3 DNA is TGTGCCAGCAGCTTAATGAGCCCTGATTCTGGGGCCAACGTCCTGACTTTC. Protein: CASSLMSPDSGANVLTF.

The chain has TRBV12-3 or TRBV12-4 and TRBJ2-1; 10 bases map to TRBD2. After removal of 7 bases from V and 2 bases from J, the junction contained 2 bases not matched to a gene. The CDR3 spans 14 residues. The CDR3 DNA reads TGTGCCAGCAAGCGGGAGGGCCCCTACAATGAGCAGTTCTTC. Encoded protein: CASKREGPYNEQFF.

V usage is TRBV10-3 and J usage is TRBJ2-3; D remains ambiguous. The V and J ends lost 0 bases and 2 bases respectively, with 3 bases between them. There are 13 residues in the CDR3. Germline CDR1 ENHRY, CDR2 SYGVKD. In nucleotides, the CDR3 is TGTGCCATCAGTGAGTCCTACACAGATACGCAGTATTTT. Translated: CAISESYTDTQYF.

V is TRBV7-9 and J is TRBJ1-4; D might be TRBD1 (6 bases). Trimming took 5 bases from V and 4 from J, leaving 11 bases between them. The CDR3 length is 14 residues. Germline V gene sequence: CDR1 SEHNR, CDR2 FQNEAQ (reference sequence). The CDR3 is CASSSRQVNEKLFF. DNA for the CDR3: TGTGCCAGCAGCAGCCGACAGGTTAATGAAAAACTGTTTTTT.

V usage is TRBV28 and J usage is TRBJ1-1; D call uncertain. V was clipped by 6 bases and J by 1 base, with 24 bases between them. Germline assignment: CDR1 MDHEN and CDR2 SYDVKM. This CDR3 comprises 18 residues. CDR3 protein: CASSSRGGRGSRNTEAFF. In DNA form, the CDR3 reads TGTGCCAGCAGCTCCCGCGGAGGCCGAGGGAGCAGGAACACTGAAGCTTTCTTT.

V is TRBV9 and J is TRBJ2-7; a weak D match, TRBD2 (6 bases). This CDR3 has 15 amino acids. CDR1 SGDLS and CDR2 YYNGEE come from the germline V gene. The V end was cut by 0 bases, the J end by 3 bases, with 13 bases between. The CDR3 region has the DNA TGTGCCAGCAGCGTAGCACCGGGACTCCTCTACGAGCAGTACTTC. It codes for CASSVAPGLLYEQYF.

This chain uses TRBV3-1 with TRBJ2-2; D possibly corresponds to TRBD2 (6 bases). The CDR3 covers 16 residues. The ends were cut back, 2 bases at V and 6 bases at J, with 16 bases in the middle. Germline V gene sequence: CDR1 LGHDT, CDR2 YNNKEL (reference sequence). This CDR3 reads CASSQKTSRLAGELFF. The CDR3 bases are TGTGCCAGCAGCCAAAAAACTAGCCGACTAGCCGGGGAGCTGTTTTTT.

This clonotype has a handful of counts. This sequence joins TRBV3-1 and TRBJ1-4, with 7 bases fitting TRBD1. The V segment lost 5 bases and the J segment 8 bases; nucleotides outside the gene matches: 11. The length of the CDR3 is 15 residues. Germline V gives CDR1 LGHDT, CDR2 YNNKEL (reference sequence). The CDR3: CASSSRQGAREKLFF. CDR3 DNA sequence: TGTGCCAGCAGCTCTCGACAGGGCGCTAGGGAAAAACTGTTTTTT.

This clonotype occurred a few times. Here the CDR3 DNA reads TGTGCCAGTGTCGGACAGGGGGTATCTTCAGATACGCAGTATTTT. It is translated as CASVGQGVSSDTQYF. V is TRBV7-9 and J is TRBJ2-3, with 10 bases identical to TRBD1. From germline, CDR1 is SEHNR and CDR2 FQNEAQ (reference sequence). With V trimmed by 9 bases and J by 4 bases, 10 bases remained unmatched. CDR3 length: 15 residues.

There are a few counts of this clonotype. The chain has TRBV6-6 and TRBJ2-4, with a tentative D call TRBD1 (6 bases). V was clipped by 6 bases and J by 0 bases, with 15 bases between them. Germline CDR1 is MNHNY and CDR2 is SVGAGI (reference sequence). The length of the CDR3 is 16 residues. The CDR3 bases are TGTGCCAGCAGCAGCAGGACAGCCCAAGCCAAAAACATTCAGTACTTC. Encoded protein: CASSSRTAQAKNIQYF.

The chain is built from TRBV29-1 and TRBJ2-2; 7 nucleotides align to TRBD2. CDR3 length equals 14 residues. The germline CDR1 and CDR2 sequences are SQVTM and ANQGSEA. Trimming took 7 bases from V and 5 from J; bases not matched to a gene: 10. The CDR3 reads CSAAESGVTGELFF. Here the CDR3 DNA reads TGCAGCGCGGCAGAGAGCGGGGTGACCGGGGAGCTGTTTTTT.

The CDR3 reads CASSQGTGQREETQYF. The DNA for the CDR3 is TGCGCCAGCAGCCAAGGAACAGGGCAAAGGGAAGAGACCCAGTACTTC. The chain employs TRBV4-3 and TRBJ2-5, with D tentatively TRBD1 (6 bases). V lost 1 base and J lost 3, with 15 bases in between. CDR1 LGHNA and CDR2 YSLEER come from the germline V gene. The CDR3 contains 16 residues.

This chain links TRBV30 with TRBJ2-2, with 8 bases matching TRBD1. J was trimmed by 5 bases and V by 1 base; bases with no gene match: 3. Germline values: CDR1 GTSNPN, CDR2 SVGIG (reference sequence). The CDR3 is 14 residues long. CDR3 sequence (DNA): TGTGCCTGGAGTGCGGGGACAGGAACCGGGGAGCTGTTTTTT. Translation: CAWSAGTGTGELFF.